The rows below give T cell receptor beta chains drawn from one sample of a study of shared clonotypes between healthy human individuals. TCRdb's copy holds only in-frame clones and misses some; the assay was immunoSEQ multiplex PCR. The sample yields about 1.9 million clones, 85% to 95% seen once. The specimen sequenced was naive CD8+ T cells from PBMCs. The receptors were sampled from a man aged 18 to 30 in good health. Some clones in this sample may be carry-over from other donors' samples. Each CDR3 is given with its conserved first and last residue. The order of the fields is clone size, D gene, V gene, J gene, CDR3 protein, CDR3 DNA. A D gene is named only where the DNA matches it firmly. Size tells how often a clone was seen (once, few, many) or the class of an expanded clone, and some rows leave it out.

clone size: once; D gene: TRBD1; V gene: TRBV28; J gene: TRBJ2-2; CDR3 protein: CASLGTEYTGELFF; CDR3 DNA: TGTGCCAGCCTCGGGACAGAGTACACCGGGGAGCTGTTTTTT
clone size: .; D gene: .; V gene: TRBV19; J gene: TRBJ1-2; CDR3 protein: CASSIFVQGHDGYTF; CDR3 DNA: TGTGCCAGTAGTATCTTCGTGCAGGGGCACGATGGCTACACCTTC
clone size: .; D gene: .; V gene: TRBV6-1; J gene: TRBJ2-5; CDR3 protein: CASSEALMGVRETQYF; CDR3 DNA: TGTGCCAGCAGTGAAGCGCTTATGGGGGTCCGAGAGACCCAGTACTTC
clone size: .; D gene: .; V gene: TRBV7-9; J gene: TRBJ2-3; CDR3 protein: CASSSFRDLRDTQYF; CDR3 DNA: TGTGCCAGCAGCTCCTTCCGAGATTTGAGGGATACGCAGTATTTT
clone size: .; D gene: TRBD1; V gene: TRBV4-1; J gene: TRBJ2-3; CDR3 protein: CASSQVSRDRGADTQYF; CDR3 DNA: TGCGCCAGCAGCCAAGTTTCCAGGGACAGGGGTGCAGATACGCAGTATTTT
clone size: .; D gene: .; V gene: TRBV9; J gene: TRBJ2-3; CDR3 protein: CASSDPPSGTDTQYF; CDR3 DNA: TGTGCCAGCAGCGACCCCCCCAGCGGCACAGATACGCAGTATTTT
clone size: .; D gene: .; V gene: TRBV5-1; J gene: TRBJ2-2; CDR3 protein: CASSLVSRNTGELFF; CDR3 DNA: TGCGCCAGCAGCTTGGTTTCTCGAAACACCGGGGAGCTGTTTTTT
clone size: .; D gene: .; V gene: TRBV7-3; J gene: TRBJ2-3; CDR3 protein: CASSRGGTTDTQYF; CDR3 DNA: TGTGCCAGCAGCCGGGGCGGGACCACAGATACGCAGTATTTT
clone size: .; D gene: .; V gene: TRBV9; J gene: TRBJ2-7; CDR3 protein: CASSPRPRGLIYEQYF; CDR3 DNA: TGTGCCAGCAGCCCAAGACCTAGGGGTCTCATCTACGAGCAGTACTTC
clone size: .; D gene: TRBD2; V gene: TRBV9; J gene: TRBJ2-7; CDR3 protein: CASSVPTSSGTYEQYF; CDR3 DNA: TGTGCCAGCAGCGTACCTACGTCTAGCGGGACCTACGAGCAGTACTTC
clone size: .; D gene: .; V gene: TRBV15; J gene: TRBJ1-5; CDR3 protein: CATSRDRASNQPQHF; CDR3 DNA: TGTGCCACCAGCAGAGACAGGGCCAGCAATCAGCCCCAGCATTTT
clone size: .; D gene: TRBD1; V gene: TRBV9; J gene: TRBJ2-5; CDR3 protein: CASSKAGTGKETQYF; CDR3 DNA: TGTGCCAGCAGCAAGGCCGGGACAGGGAAAGAGACCCAGTACTTC
clone size: .; D gene: .; V gene: TRBV27; J gene: TRBJ2-7; CDR3 protein: CAVRRRGSYEQYF; CDR3 DNA: TGTGCCGTCCGGCGGAGGGGAAGCTACGAGCAGTACTTC
clone size: .; D gene: .; V gene: TRBV6-5; J gene: TRBJ1-1; CDR3 protein: CASSWGPTEAFF; CDR3 DNA: TGTGCCAGCAGTTGGGGACCCACTGAAGCTTTCTTT
clone size: .; D gene: .; V gene: TRBV5-5; J gene: TRBJ1-3; CDR3 protein: CASSPGAGGRNTIYF; CDR3 DNA: TGTGCCAGCAGCCCGGGTGCGGGGGGTAGAAACACCATATATTTT
clone size: .; D gene: .; V gene: TRBV5-1; J gene: TRBJ2-7; CDR3 protein: CASSLEWGYEQYF; CDR3 DNA: TGCGCCAGCAGCCTGGAGTGGGGGTACGAGCAGTACTTC
clone size: .; D gene: .; V gene: TRBV11-1; J gene: TRBJ2-5; CDR3 protein: CASSPEGWGFLQETQYF; CDR3 DNA: TGTGCCAGCAGCCCCGAAGGCTGGGGGTTTTTACAAGAGACCCAGTACTTC
clone size: .; D gene: TRBD2; V gene: TRBV6-1; J gene: TRBJ2-1; CDR3 protein: CASRPLAGGGNEQFF; CDR3 DNA: TGTGCCAGCAGACCCCTAGCGGGAGGAGGCAATGAGCAGTTCTTC
clone size: .; D gene: .; V gene: TRBV10-1; J gene: TRBJ2-7; CDR3 protein: CASSEGRGMSYEQYF; CDR3 DNA: TGCGCCAGCAGTGAGGGACGGGGAATGTCCTACGAGCAGTACTTC
clone size: .; D gene: .; V gene: TRBV7-9; J gene: TRBJ2-5; CDR3 protein: CASSLDFAQETQYF; CDR3 DNA: TGTGCCAGCAGCTTAGATTTCGCCCAAGAGACCCAGTACTTC
clone size: .; D gene: .; V gene: TRBV28; J gene: TRBJ1-5; CDR3 protein: CASSLLGFGQPQHF; CDR3 DNA: TGTGCCAGCAGTTTATTAGGGTTTGGTCAGCCCCAGCATTTT
clone size: .; D gene: .; V gene: TRBV4-1; J gene: TRBJ2-3; CDR3 protein: CASSHQRTSTDTQYF; CDR3 DNA: TGCGCCAGCAGCCATCAAAGAACTAGCACAGATACGCAGTATTTT
clone size: few; D gene: .; V gene: TRBV2; J gene: TRBJ1-1; CDR3 protein: CASSDVGSTEAFF; CDR3 DNA: TGTGCCAGCAGTGACGTAGGGAGCACTGAAGCTTTCTTT
clone size: .; D gene: .; V gene: TRBV9; J gene: TRBJ1-1; CDR3 protein: CASSAEGHLNTEAFF; CDR3 DNA: TGTGCCAGCAGCGCCGAGGGACATTTGAACACTGAAGCTTTCTTT
clone size: .; D gene: .; V gene: TRBV7-9; J gene: TRBJ2-7; CDR3 protein: CASSSNLAPQNHFYEQYF; CDR3 DNA: TGTGCCAGCAGCTCAAACCTAGCCCCGCAGAATCACTTCTACGAGCAGTACTTC
clone size: .; D gene: .; V gene: TRBV9; J gene: TRBJ2-7; CDR3 protein: CASNPAGRYEQYF; CDR3 DNA: TGTGCCAGCAACCCCGCGGGCAGATACGAGCAGTACTTC
clone size: .; D gene: .; V gene: TRBV11-3; J gene: TRBJ1-1; CDR3 protein: CASSPRAGTEAFF; CDR3 DNA: TGTGCCAGCAGCCCCCGCGCGGGCACTGAAGCTTTCTTT
clone size: .; D gene: .; V gene: TRBV9; J gene: TRBJ1-4; CDR3 protein: CASSVAGGVNEKLFF; CDR3 DNA: TGTGCCAGCAGCGTAGCCGGGGGGGTTAATGAAAAACTGTTTTTT
clone size: .; D gene: .; V gene: TRBV7-6; J gene: TRBJ2-2; CDR3 protein: CASSYGLNTGELFF; CDR3 DNA: TGTGCCAGCAGCTACGGACTTAACACCGGGGAGCTGTTTTTT
clone size: .; D gene: .; V gene: TRBV5-1; J gene: TRBJ2-7; CDR3 protein: CASRLAGSSYEQYF; CDR3 DNA: TGCGCCAGCAGACTTGCGGGCAGCTCCTACGAGCAGTACTTC
clone size: .; D gene: .; V gene: TRBV4-1; J gene: TRBJ2-5; CDR3 protein: CASSQAPSQETQYF; CDR3 DNA: TGCGCCAGCAGCCAAGCCCCTTCTCAAGAGACCCAGTACTTC
clone size: .; D gene: .; V gene: TRBV5-6; J gene: TRBJ1-1; CDR3 protein: CASSLGGANTEAFF; CDR3 DNA: TGTGCCAGCAGCTTAGGAGGGGCTAACACTGAAGCTTTCTTT
clone size: .; D gene: TRBD2; V gene: TRBV9; J gene: TRBJ2-1; CDR3 protein: CASSGGLAPSYNEQFF; CDR3 DNA: TGTGCCAGCAGCGGGGGACTAGCGCCGTCCTACAATGAGCAGTTCTTC
clone size: few; D gene: .; V gene: TRBV7-9; J gene: TRBJ1-1; CDR3 protein: CASSLVQPPEAFF; CDR3 DNA: TGTGCCAGCAGCTTAGTTCAACCGCCTGAAGCTTTCTTT
clone size: .; D gene: .; V gene: TRBV7-8; J gene: TRBJ1-3; CDR3 protein: CASSSDGLSGNTIYF; CDR3 DNA: TGTGCCAGCAGCTCCGACGGTCTCTCTGGAAACACCATATATTTT
clone size: .; D gene: .; V gene: TRBV6-6; J gene: TRBJ2-1; CDR3 protein: CASRGHEQFF; CDR3 DNA: TGTGCCAGCAGAGGGCATGAGCAGTTCTTC
clone size: .; D gene: TRBD1; V gene: TRBV28; J gene: TRBJ2-7; CDR3 protein: CASSFGTGQYEQYF; CDR3 DNA: TGTGCCAGCAGTTTCGGGACAGGGCAATACGAGCAGTACTTC
clone size: .; D gene: .; V gene: TRBV7-8; J gene: TRBJ1-1; CDR3 protein: CASTVNTEAFF; CDR3 DNA: TGTGCCAGCACCGTGAACACTGAAGCTTTCTTT
clone size: .; D gene: TRBD2; V gene: TRBV13; J gene: TRBJ2-7; CDR3 protein: CASSLGLAGTYEQYF; CDR3 DNA: TGTGCCAGCAGCTTAGGACTAGCGGGGACCTACGAGCAGTACTTC
clone size: .; D gene: .; V gene: TRBV27; J gene: TRBJ2-7; CDR3 protein: CASSLLPGFHEQYF; CDR3 DNA: TGTGCCAGCAGTTTATTGCCAGGGTTCCACGAGCAGTACTTC
clone size: .; D gene: TRBD1; V gene: TRBV19; J gene: TRBJ2-7; CDR3 protein: CASSMSQGAHEQYF; CDR3 DNA: TGTGCCAGTAGTATGTCACAGGGGGCCCACGAGCAGTACTTC
clone size: .; D gene: TRBD2; V gene: TRBV9; J gene: TRBJ2-7; CDR3 protein: CASSTRASGAYEQYF; CDR3 DNA: TGTGCCAGCAGCACCCGTGCTAGCGGGGCATACGAGCAGTACTTC
clone size: once; D gene: TRBD1; V gene: TRBV28; J gene: TRBJ2-7; CDR3 protein: CASSSVRDRHNEQYF; CDR3 DNA: TGTGCCAGCAGTAGCGTCCGGGACAGGCATAACGAGCAGTACTTC
clone size: .; D gene: .; V gene: TRBV2; J gene: TRBJ2-7; CDR3 protein: CASTGGGFAYEQYF; CDR3 DNA: TGTGCCAGCACGGGTGGCGGGTTCGCCTACGAGCAGTACTTC
clone size: .; D gene: TRBD1; V gene: TRBV7-8; J gene: TRBJ1-2; CDR3 protein: CASSLAPTGGNYGYTF; CDR3 DNA: TGTGCCAGCAGCTTAGCCCCGACAGGGGGCAACTATGGCTACACCTTC
clone size: .; D gene: .; V gene: TRBV7-9; J gene: TRBJ2-3; CDR3 protein: CASTPRGPITDTQYF; CDR3 DNA: TGTGCCAGCACCCCCCGCGGGCCTATCACAGATACGCAGTATTTT
clone size: .; D gene: .; V gene: TRBV7-9; J gene: TRBJ2-7; CDR3 protein: CASSLDKSPYEQYF; CDR3 DNA: TGTGCCAGCAGCTTAGACAAAAGCCCTTACGAGCAGTACTTC
clone size: .; D gene: TRBD1; V gene: TRBV30; J gene: TRBJ1-2; CDR3 protein: CAWSPTGGAEGYTF; CDR3 DNA: TGTGCCTGGAGTCCTACAGGGGGCGCGGAAGGCTACACCTTC
clone size: .; D gene: .; V gene: TRBV5-6; J gene: TRBJ1-2; CDR3 protein: CASSFQGSYGYTF; CDR3 DNA: TGTGCCAGCAGCTTTCAGGGGAGCTATGGCTACACCTTC
clone size: .; D gene: .; V gene: TRBV6-5; J gene: TRBJ2-5; CDR3 protein: CASSYAGYGQQETQYF; CDR3 DNA: TGTGCCAGCAGTTACGCGGGATATGGACAGCAAGAGACCCAGTACTTC
clone size: .; D gene: .; V gene: TRBV11-2; J gene: TRBJ1-5; CDR3 protein: CASSLGEGPQHF; CDR3 DNA: TGTGCCAGCAGCTTGGGGGAGGGGCCCCAGCATTTT
clone size: .; D gene: TRBD2; V gene: TRBV7-3; J gene: TRBJ2-3; CDR3 protein: CASSLASGLAVDTQYF; CDR3 DNA: TGTGCCAGCAGCTTAGCATCCGGACTAGCCGTGGATACGCAGTATTTT
clone size: .; D gene: .; V gene: TRBV7-2; J gene: TRBJ2-5; CDR3 protein: CASSLEWIRTGYQETQYF; CDR3 DNA: TGTGCCAGCAGCTTAGAGTGGATCAGGACGGGGTACCAAGAGACCCAGTACTTC